The 12 T cell receptor beta chains given below trace back to one sample, sequenced in a study of Graves' ophthalmopathy and Graves' hyperthyroidism. Investigators amplified TCR beta CDR3 regions from RNA transcripts. An opening RT-PCR round employed HTBI primers and preceded a second-round multiplex PCR. TCRdb re-called the multiplex PCR reads with MiXCR, one entry per CDR3 protein. The table shows around 36,000 distinct CDR3 sequences, with roughly 52% occurring only once. The sequenced sample consisted of peripheral blood. These receptors all come from an adult woman with stable Graves' hyperthyroidism.

The chain has TRBV20-1 and TRBJ1-3; the D is unclear. V lost 3 bases and J 6 bases, leaving 9 bases between the germline ends. This CDR3 is built from 12 residues. CDR1 is DFQATT, CDR2 SNEGSKA, per germline (reference sequence). CDR3 coding DNA: TGCAGTGCTAGGGATGGGCAAAACACCATATATTTT. It is translated as CSARDGQNTIYF.

Ten or more counts support this clonotype. The chain uses TRBV7-9 and TRBJ2-7; 8 bases are shared with TRBD1. This CDR3 has 15 residues. The trim removed 4 bases at V and 4 bases at J, leaving 9 bases unmatched. Germline V gene sequence: CDR1 SEHNR, CDR2 FQNEAQ (reference sequence). In DNA form, the CDR3 reads TGTGCCAGCAGCTCCGTTGGGACAGGACCTTACGAGCAGTACTTC. The encoded protein is CASSSVGTGPYEQYF.

With respect to this clonotype: Mismatch with germline at one junction end may stem from a read error. This rearrangement joins TRBV13 to TRBJ2-7; 9 bases are shared with TRBD1. The V gene's germline CDR1 is PRHDT and CDR2 FYEKMQ (reference sequence). This CDR3 is 14 amino acids long. This CDR3 is CASSPVTGGNEQYF. The DNA of the CDR3 is TGCGCCAGCAGCCCTGTCACAGGGGGCAATGAGCAGTACTTC.

The chain has TRBV24-1 and TRBJ1-1, with D unresolved. Germline V gene sequence: CDR1 KGHDR, CDR2 SFDVKD. The CDR3 has 13 amino acids. Trimming shortened V by 5 bases and J by 0 bases, and 6 bases separated the two germline ends. CDR3 region: CATSAEMNTEAFF. CDR3 in DNA: TGTGCCACCAGTGCCGAAATGAACACTGAAGCTTTCTTT.

There are many counts of this clonotype. J is TRBJ1-3 and V is TRBV5-6; D uncertain. The CDR3 has 16 amino acids. V lost 0 bases and J 2 bases, leaving 12 bases between the germline ends. Germline V CDR1 and CDR2: SGHDT, YYEEEE. DNA of the CDR3: TGTGCCAGCAGCTTGGCGTCTGGTAACCCTGGAAACACCATATATTTT. This gives the protein CASSLASGNPGNTIYF. The full variable domain, rest sourced from reference TRBV5-6 and TRBJ1-3, is DAGVTQSPTHLIKTRGQQVTLRCSPKSGHDTVSWYQQALGQGPQFIFQYYEEEERQRGNFPDRFSGHQFPNYSSELNVNALLLGDSALYLCASSLASGNPGNTIYFGEGSWLTVV.

As regards this clonotype: A much larger clone differs by one base, so this may be a read error. The J gene is TRBJ1-1, the V gene TRBV2; D might be TRBD1 (5 bases). Germline V lookup: CDR1 SNHLY, CDR2 FYNNEI. This CDR3 spans 13 amino acids. The CDR3 spells CASSGGRASEASF. DNA of the CDR3: TGTGCCAGCAGTGGTGGCAGGGCTTCTGAAGCTTCCTTT.

This clonotype was detected a few times. This chain joins TRBV7-8 and TRBJ1-5; 7 bases align to TRBD1. The ends lost 5 bases at V and 1 base at J; junction bases unmatched: 5. The CDR3 consists of 15 residues. The germline gives CDR1 SGHVS, CDR2 FQNEAQ. CDR3 protein: CASSHDRVSNQPQHF. Written as DNA, the CDR3 is TGTGCCAGCAGCCACGACAGGGTGAGCAATCAGCCCCAGCATTTT.

Regarding this clonotype: The junction departs from germline at one end; a sequencing error may be responsible. This sequence joins TRBV4-1 and TRBJ1-5, with TRBD1 as a possible D gene (5 bases). This CDR3 has 18 amino acids. Germline V gene lookup returns CDR1 MGHRA and CDR2 YSYEKL. CDR3 coding DNA: TGCGCCAGCAGCCGACCCACAGACAGCCTGAGATTCAATCGGCCCCAGCATTTT. Translating gives CASSRPTDSLRFNRPQHF.

This chain uses TRBV2 with TRBJ1-2; possibly TRBD1 for D (6 bases). The CDR3 length is 17 residues. Germline-derived CDR1 and CDR2 are SNHLY and FYNNEI. Trimming removed 8 bases from V and 4 bases from J, with 26 bases in between. CDR3 loop: CASEGGGTEAFSYGYTF. As DNA, the CDR3 is TGTGCCAGCGAGGGGGGGGGGACTGAAGCTTTCTCCTATGGCTACACCTTC.

V is TRBV25-1 and J is TRBJ1-2; maybe TRBD1 (6 bases). This CDR3 is built from 14 residues. CDR1 is MGHDK, CDR2 SYGVNS, per germline. Trimming pared 6 bases from V and 2 bases from J, leaving 13 bases between. The CDR3 here is CASSQPTGNYGYTF. The CDR3 DNA is TGTGCCAGCAGCCAACCTACAGGGAACTATGGCTACACCTTC.

The chain joins TRBV7-2 to TRBJ2-2; the D gene could be TRBD1 or TRBD2 (6 bases each). Germline CDR1 is SGHTA and CDR2 is FQGNSA. Trimming took off 6 bases at V and 4 bases at J, with 15 bases between the two ends. CDR3 length: 15 amino acids. The CDR3, as DNA: TGTGCCAGCAGTGGAAGGGGGGTGGTCACCGGGGAGCTGTTTTTT. Protein product: CASSGRGVVTGELFF.

V usage is TRBV19 and J usage is TRBJ1-5; D is ambiguous. This CDR3 contains 15 residues. The germline V gene has CDR1 LNHDA and CDR2 SQIVND (reference sequence). The V and J ends lost 3 bases and 3 bases respectively, with 12 bases between them. The CDR3 region has the DNA TGTGCCAGTAGTATGGTAGGCCGGTCCAATCAGCCCCAGCATTTT. As protein: CASSMVGRSNQPQHF.